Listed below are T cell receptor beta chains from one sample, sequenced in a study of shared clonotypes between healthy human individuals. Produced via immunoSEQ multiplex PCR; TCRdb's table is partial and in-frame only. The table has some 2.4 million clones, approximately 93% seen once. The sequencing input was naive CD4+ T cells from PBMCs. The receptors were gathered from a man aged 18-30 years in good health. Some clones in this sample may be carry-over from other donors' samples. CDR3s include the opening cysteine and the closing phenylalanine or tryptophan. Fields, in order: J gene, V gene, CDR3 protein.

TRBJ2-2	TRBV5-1	CASSLDPSYTGELFF
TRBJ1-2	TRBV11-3	CASSLLTVQAGTF
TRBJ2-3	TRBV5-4	CASSLARGGPSDTQYF
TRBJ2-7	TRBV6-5	CAVLGGRGLGEQYF
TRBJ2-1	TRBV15	CATSRGRGAVEQFF
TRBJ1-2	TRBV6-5	CASKALGGTDYGYTF
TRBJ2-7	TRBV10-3	CATKQGAYNTYEQYF
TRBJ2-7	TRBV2	CASSEGYYEQYF
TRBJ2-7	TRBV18	CASSSLLGRNGGEQYF
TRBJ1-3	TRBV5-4	CASSLWKGYGNTIYF
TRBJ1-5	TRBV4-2	CASSQVGNQPQHF
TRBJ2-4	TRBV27	CASSLAGTNIQYF
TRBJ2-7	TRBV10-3	CAISDPNPGTGGYEQYF
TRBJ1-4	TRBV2	CASSYQEKLFF
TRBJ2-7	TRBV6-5	CASSRQGLATLEQYF
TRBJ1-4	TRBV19	CASSPRGSRGEKLFF
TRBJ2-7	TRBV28	CASSLGSSGGHPLYEQYF
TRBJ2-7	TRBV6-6	CASSYLALNHEQYF
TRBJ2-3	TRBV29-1	CSVGTGGSDTQYF
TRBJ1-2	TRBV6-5	CASTRDRGNYGYTF
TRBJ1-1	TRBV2	CASSTRGLSGNTEAFF
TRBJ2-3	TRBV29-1	CSVGAGLAENTDTQYF
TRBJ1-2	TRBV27	CASRSRGWGRANYGYTF
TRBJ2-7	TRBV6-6	CASSLAGQTYEQYF
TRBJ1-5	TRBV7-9	CASSGTGSNQPQHF
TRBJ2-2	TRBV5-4	CASSLGGPGELFF
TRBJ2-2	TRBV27	CASSSPGLTGELFF
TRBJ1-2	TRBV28	CASSFKGGYGYTF
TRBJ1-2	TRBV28	CASSFLDRDYGYTF
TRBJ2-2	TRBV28	CASRRDRGNSGELFF
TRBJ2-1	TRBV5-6	CASSLNNEQFF
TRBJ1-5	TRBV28	CASSSTVINQPQHF
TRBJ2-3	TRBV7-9	CASSLSPGTGYLDTQYF
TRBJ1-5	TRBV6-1	CASSEWTGDYSNQPQHF
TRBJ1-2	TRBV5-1	CASSLAVGQGYYGYTF
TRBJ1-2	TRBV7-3	CASSYAQGNGYTF
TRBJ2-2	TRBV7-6	CASSLDSGELFF
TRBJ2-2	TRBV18	CASSPEVGELFF
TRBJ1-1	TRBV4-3	CASSQVPVGREAAFF
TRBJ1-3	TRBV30	CAWSLGQYSGNTIYF
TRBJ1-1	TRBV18	CASSEQRNTEAFF
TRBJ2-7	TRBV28	CASSFLSLHEQYF
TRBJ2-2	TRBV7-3	CASSLGLNTGELFF
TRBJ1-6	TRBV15	CATSRDWLGGGNSPLHF
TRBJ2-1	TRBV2	CASSATSGIHEQFF
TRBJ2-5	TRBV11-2	CASSLAGIRAPGETQYF
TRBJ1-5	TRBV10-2	CASSDPGEWEPQHF
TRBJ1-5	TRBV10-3	CAISEAGNFNQPQHF
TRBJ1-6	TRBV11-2	CASSLGGRGGSPLHF
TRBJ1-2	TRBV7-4	CASSPRGRGYGYTF
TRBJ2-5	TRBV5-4	CASSFPSGREETQYF
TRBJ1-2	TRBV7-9	CASSLRSRGYGYTF
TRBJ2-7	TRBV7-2	CASSLTGDSSYEQYF
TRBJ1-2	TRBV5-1	CASSLETGGMGGYTF